The 23 T cell receptor beta chains in this list originate from one sample, sequenced in a study of T cells expressing NK-cell markers. TCRdb re-called the 5' RACE reads; every CDR3 protein appears as one record, without DNA. Its listing shows approximately 170,000 distinct CDR3 sequences. Input material: blood T cells: a sorted CD56 or NKG2C T cell subset, CD4+ or CD8+ T cells, or bulk PBMC T cells (not recorded which). All receptors come from a man between 18 and 69 years old in good health.

This CDR3 reads CASSTHPWHTDTQYF. V and J are TRBV2 and TRBJ2-3; with no DNA, the TCRdb D assignment of TRBD1 cannot be verified. Germline assignment: CDR1 SNHLY and CDR2 FYNNEI. The CDR3 length is 15 residues.

The gene calls are TRBV27 and TRBJ1-5. CDR1 MNHEY and CDR2 SMNVEV come from the germline V gene (reference sequence). The CDR3 spans 13 residues. CDR3: CASSWNIDQPQHF.

V and J are TRBV2 and TRBJ2-1; TCRdb lists TRBD1, though no DNA is available to test this call. The V gene's germline CDR1 is SNHLY and CDR2 FYNNEI. This CDR3 has 15 amino acids. CDR3 amino acids: CASEDRADSYNEQFF.

The chain combines TRBV7-9 with TRBJ2-4; TCRdb names TRBD2, which stays unverified in the absence of DNA. Germline V gene sequence: CDR1 SEHNR, CDR2 FQNEAQ (reference sequence). There are 17 residues in the CDR3. Here the CDR3 reads CASSQGLHAGAKNIQYF. Full variable domain (rest looked up from reference TRBV7-9 and TRBJ2-4): DTGVSQNPRHKITKRGQNVTFRCDPISEHNRLYWYRQTLGQGPEFLTYFQNEAQLEKSRLLSDRFSAERPKGSFSTLEIQRTEQGDSAMYLCASSQGLHAGAKNIQYFGAGTRLSVL.

This rearrangement joins TRBV2 to TRBJ2-1; the TCRdb D gene call, TRBD1, has no DNA to confirm it. The germline CDR1 and CDR2 sequences are SNHLY and FYNNEI. This CDR3 comprises 15 residues. This chain's CDR3 is CASRGTRDNYVEQFF.

The chain is built from TRBV2 and TRBJ1-4; TCRdb indicates TRBD1, and absent DNA this call remains unverified. Germline V CDR1 and CDR2: SNHLY, FYNNEI. The CDR3 totals 18 residues. CDR3 sequence reads: CASSEEVGTGWLGEKLFF.

The chain couples TRBV7-6 to TRBJ2-7; with no DNA, the TCRdb D assignment of TRBD1 cannot be verified. Germline V gene data show CDR1 as SGHVS and CDR2 as FNYEAQ. CDR3 length: 17 residues. The CDR3 here is CASSLETGESPKYEQYF.

The chain joins TRBV29-1 to TRBJ1-1. The CDR3 has 11 amino acids. Germline V gene sequence: CDR1 SQVTM, CDR2 ANQGSEA. CDR3 region: CSVEDYTEAFF.

This rearrangement joins TRBV11-2 to TRBJ1-2; as DNA is missing, the TRBD1 call by TCRdb cannot be tested. The CDR3 runs to 16 residues. Germline CDR1 is SGHAT and CDR2 is FQNNGV. This CDR3 reads CASSTPRSFSLYGYTF.

The chain joins TRBV7-8 to TRBJ2-1; checking the TCRdb D call of TRBD1 is not possible without DNA. The CDR3 covers 16 residues. CDR1 is SGHVS, CDR2 FQNEAQ, per germline. The CDR3 sequence is CASSPRGLGVPNEQFF.

The rearrangement joins TRBV7-9 to TRBJ2-7; TCRdb reports TRBD1, a call that lacks DNA to check it against. The length of the CDR3 is 16 residues. From germline, CDR1 is SEHNR and CDR2 FQNEAQ (reference sequence). The CDR3 spells CASSGGSGGSLYEQYF.

V and J are TRBV5-1 and TRBJ2-7; no DNA is available, so the TRBD1 call from TCRdb remains unchecked. The CDR3 extends over 14 amino acids. Germline loops: CDR1 SGHRS, CDR2 YFSETQ. The CDR3 loop is CASSPGGGTYEQYF.

The gene calls are TRBV7-2 and TRBJ2-3; TCRdb picks TRBD2, but there is no DNA to check that call. Germline assignment: CDR1 SGHTA and CDR2 FQGNSA. The CDR3 is 13 amino acids. The CDR3 here is CASSPSGADTQYF.

The V and J genes are TRBV29-1 and TRBJ2-7; TCRdb proposes TRBD1, but this gene call is untestable without DNA. Germline V gene data show CDR1 as SQVTM and CDR2 as ANQGSEA. The CDR3 totals 12 residues. CDR3 loop: CSVLFRVYEQYF.

The chain uses TRBV7-9 and TRBJ2-5; the TRBD2 assignment by TCRdb is unverifiable without DNA. The CDR3 is 15 amino acids. Germline CDR1 is SEHNR and CDR2 is FQNEAQ (reference sequence). CDR3 protein: CASSPGLADGETQYF.

V is TRBV6-5 and J is TRBJ1-1. CDR1 and CDR2 (germline): MNHEY, SVGAGI. CDR3 length equals 16 residues. The CDR3 sequence is CASSYAQGPWGGEAFF.

This chain links TRBV5-1 with TRBJ2-1. The length of the CDR3 is 18 residues. Germline CDR1 is SGHRS and CDR2 is YFSETQ. The CDR3 protein is CASSLGSGRFLPYNEQFF. The full variable domain, rest sourced from reference TRBV5-1 and TRBJ2-1, is KAGVTQTPRYLIKTRGQQVTLSCSPISGHRSVSWYQQTPGQGLQFLFEYFSETQRNKGNFPGRFSGRQFSNSRSEMNVSTLELGDSALYLCASSLGSGRFLPYNEQFFGPGTRLTVL.

The genes are TRBV2 and TRBJ1-2; TCRdb's D call, TRBD1, is unchecked because there is no DNA. This CDR3 has 14 amino acids. Germline V gene sequence: CDR1 SNHLY, CDR2 FYNNEI. The CDR3 here is CASSEVGTGHGYTF.

The V gene is TRBV5-6, the J gene TRBJ1-5; TCRdb proposes TRBD1, but this gene call is untestable without DNA. This CDR3 has 14 residues. The germline V gene has CDR1 SGHDT and CDR2 YYEEEE. The CDR3 spells CASSMTGAHQPQHF. Supplemented by reference TRBV5-6 and TRBJ1-5, the full variable domain reads DAGVTQSPTHLIKTRGQQVTLRCSPKSGHDTVSWYQQALGQGPQFIFQYYEEEERQRGNFPDRFSGHQFPNYSSELNVNALLLGDSALYLCASSMTGAHQPQHFGDGTRLSIL.

CDR3 residues: CASSQAGTGVGEAFF. V gene TRBV4-2 combines with J gene TRBJ1-1; the TCRdb call, TRBD1, lacks DNA for checking. CDR3 size: 15 residues. CDR1 is LGHNA and CDR2 is YNFKEQ in the germline V gene.

The chain combines TRBV29-1 with TRBJ2-2. This CDR3 region has 15 residues. Per the germline V gene, CDR1 is SQVTM and CDR2 is ANQGSEA. CDR3 amino acids: CSVVLTAVTGELFFF.

The gene calls are TRBV7-3 and TRBJ2-2; there is no DNA to check the TCRdb D call of TRBD1. In germline, CDR1 is SGHTA, CDR2 FQGTGA. The CDR3 has 15 residues. The CDR3 loop reads CASSLAGGSTGELFF.

V usage is TRBV7-9 and J usage is TRBJ2-2; the D call of TRBD1 rests on TCRdb alone, since no DNA is present to check it. The CDR3 is 16 residues long. Germline V CDR1 and CDR2: SEHNR, FQNEAQ (reference sequence). CDR3: CASSFLGVRNTGELFF.